Described below is a single TCR beta chain sequence and its context. Its target is not known. The data derive from a study of cytomegalovirus exposure and HLA in healthy donors. In the PCR, 60 Vbeta and 13 Jbeta primers were used. The repertoire was sequenced with immunoSEQ multiplex PCR; TCRdb's copy has only in-frame clones and lacks some. The table records over 100,000 clones, roughly 65% of them present only once. The CDR3 spans 13 residues. V shed 6 bases and J shed 2 bases, with 8 bases lying between them. In germline, CDR1 is SNHLY, CDR2 FYNNEI. Findings and limits, study-wide: Relative to the roughly 700-donor mean, N-insertions were reportedly fewer in an Asian-associated ancestry cluster in a later analysis. Highly shared variants forming one cluster were likely a sequencing artifact.

The V gene is TRBV2, the J gene TRBJ2-1, with a weak D call TRBD1 (6 bases). The sequence derives from a man in his forties in good health and CMV-seropositive. Sequencing used PBMCs. CDR3 bases: TGTGCCAGCAGCGGGGACACCTACAATGAGCAGTTCTTC. Translation gives CASSGDTYNEQFF.